This TCR beta chain was identified in a study of cytomegalovirus exposure and HLA in healthy donors. Regarding the study as a whole: Reported findings show TCR beta sequences accurately forecast HLA-A and HLA-B alleles in most subjects. Later work associated around 18,000 TCR beta sequences with HLA alleles at 0.05 false discovery rate. The investigators catalogued 150 or so TCR beta chains as cytomegalovirus-associated. In terms of immune exposure information, only CMV serostatus was available.

The CDR3 loop spans 13 amino acids. Looked up from germline, CDR1 is SEHNR and CDR2 is FQNEAQ (reference sequence). A multiplex PCR was run with 60 Vbeta primers and 13 Jbeta primers. Data came from immunoSEQ multiplex PCR; TCRdb stores just in-frame clones and leaves some out. The data show about 32,000 clones, with 70% to 85% seen just once and less than 4% held by the top ten. Notes on this clone: Its antigen is not identified. Its ends do not fully match the called genes, so a read error is possible.

The chain uses TRBV7-9 and TRBJ2-7, with a weak D call TRBD1 (6 bases). The clonotype comes from a woman aged 18-35 years in good health and CMV-seronegative. Sequencing was carried out using PBMCs. In DNA, the CDR3 is TGTTCCAGCAGCTTAGGACAGAGATACGAGCAGTACTTC. This encodes CSSSLGQRYEQYF.